The 19 T cell receptor beta chains given below trace back to one sample, sequenced in a study of T cells in women clearing cervical HPV infection. The table came from immunoSEQ multiplex PCR; TCRdb's copy has only in-frame clones and leaves some out. Its table lists about 28,000 clones. Sequenced: blood buffy coat. The source of these receptors is a woman between 18 and 70 years old with a cervical HPV16 infection that either progressed to CIN3+ or cleared (not recorded which).

The sequenced CDR3 bases are TGTGCCAGCAGCTTTAGCACAGGATGGACAGATACC. This encodes CASSFSTGWTDT. From start to end, the CDR3 is CASSFSTGWTDTYTF. The J gene is TRBJ1-2, the V gene TRBV7-2; D perhaps matches TRBD1 (6 bases). The read ends 3 residues shy of where the CDR3 ends; the end is completed using the germline J gene. CDR1 and CDR2 from the germline V gene are SGHTA and FQGNSA. The CDR3 is 15 residues long. The variable domain in full, with the rest retrieved from reference TRBV7-2 and TRBJ1-2, is GAGVSQSPSNKVTEKGKDVELRCDPISGHTALYWYRQSLGQGLEFLIYFQGNSAPDKSGLPSDRFSAERTGGSVSTLTIQRTQQEDSAVYLCASSFSTGWTDTYTFGSGTRLTVV.

Comments on this clone: The observed sequence ends 3 residues before the CDR3 terminus, with the missing tail filled in from the germline J gene. This chain joins TRBV6-1 and TRBJ2-5, with D unresolved. This CDR3 is 13 amino acids long. Germline-derived CDR1 and CDR2 are MNHNS and SASEGT. With 1 base removed from V and 7 bases from J, the gap between germline ends came to 10 bases. CDR3 amino acids: CASSEDASRTQYF. The CDR3 DNA, read in part, is TGTGCCAGCAGTGAAGACGCCTCCAGGACC.

About this clone itself: The CDR3 is cut off 3 residues early in the read; its end comes from the germline J gene. The chain is built from TRBV7-9 and TRBJ2-5; tentatively, D is TRBD1 or TRBD2 (5 bases each). This CDR3 region has 12 residues. Germline V gene sequence: CDR1 SEHNR, CDR2 FQNEAQ (reference sequence). V lost 5 bases to trimming and J lost 7 bases, with 11 bases between them. The DNA read from the CDR3 is TGTGCCAGCAGCCTAGGGGCGGGGACC. Amino acids: CASSLGAGT. The full CDR3 is CASSLGAGTQYF.

This clone ranks as medium-sized in terms of frequency. The missing CDR3 end, 3 residues past where the read stops, is filled in from the germline J gene. The chain links TRBV10-3 to TRBJ2-5; the D gene is possibly TRBD2 (5 bases). CDR1 and CDR2 from the germline V gene are ENHRY and SYGVKD. The CDR3 length is 14 residues. Trimming left V 6 bases short and J 2 bases short, with 13 bases between. The sequenced CDR3 bases are TGTGCCATCAGCGCAGCTAGCCTACAAGAGACC. It translates to CAISAASLQET. From start to end, the CDR3 is CAISAASLQETQYF.

Partial CDR3 DNA: TGTGCCAGCAGCCCGTACATTAGCGGTGATTACACCGGGGAG. It codes for CASSPYISGDYTGE. The entire CDR3 sequence reads CASSPYISGDYTGELFF. The chain joins TRBV7-8 to TRBJ2-2, with D perhaps matching TRBD2 (6 bases). The DNA ends 3 residues before the CDR3 does, and the rest of the CDR3 is filled in from the germline J gene. The CDR3 consists of 17 residues. Trimming took 5 bases from V and 3 from J, leaving 19 bases between them. Looked up from germline, CDR1 is SGHVS and CDR2 is FQNEAQ.

Turning to this clone: The read is 3 residues too short to cover the CDR3 end, so that end is filled in from the germline J gene. The rearrangement links TRBV5-1 to TRBJ1-2, with TRBD1 matching over 11 bases. Germline-derived CDR1 and CDR2 are SGHRS and YFSETQ. This CDR3 has 14 amino acids. V was pared by 7 bases and J by 3 bases, with 5 bases of the junction left unmatched. The CDR3 DNA, read in part, is TGCGCCAGCGGACAGGGGGCGCGTGACTATGGC. The encoded protein is CASGQGARDYG. Given in full, the CDR3 is CASGQGARDYGYTF. Looking up the rest from reference TRBV5-1 and TRBJ1-2 gives the full variable domain: KAGVTQTPRYLIKTRGQQVTLSCSPISGHRSVSWYQQTPGQGLQFLFEYFSETQRNKGNFPGRFSGRQFSNSRSEMNVSTLELGDSALYLCASGQGARDYGYTFGSGTRLTVV.

The chain's CDR3 is CASRVDRRGQPQHF. The sequenced CDR3 bases are TGTGCCAGCAGAGTCGACAGGAGGGGACAGCCC. The V call is TRBV12-3 or TRBV12-4, the J call TRBJ1-5, with D possibly being TRBD1 (6 bases). The read terminates 3 residues ahead of where the CDR3 ends, so the germline J gene completes it. The CDR3 has 14 amino acids. V was clipped by 6 bases and J by 7 bases, with 16 bases between them.

A word on this clone: The read finishes 3 residues shy of the CDR3 end, and the germline J gene is used to complete it. The V call is TRBV11-2, the J call TRBJ1-2; D uncertain. Germline V lookup: CDR1 SGHAT, CDR2 FQNNGV. V gave up 1 base and J gave up 4 bases, with 10 bases separating them. The CDR3 totals 14 residues. The CDR3 reads CASSLVTESYGYTF. The sequenced CDR3 bases are TGTGCCAGCAGCTTAGTAACAGAGAGCTATGGC. Full variable domain (outside the CDR3, taken from reference TRBV11-2 and TRBJ1-2): EAGVAQSPRYKIIEKRQSVAFWCNPISGHATLYWYQQILGQGPKLLIQFQNNGVVDDSQLPKDRFSAERLKGVDSTLKIQPAKLEDSAVYLCASSLVTESYGYTFGSGTRLTVV.

About this clone: The observed sequence ends 3 residues before the CDR3 terminus, with the missing tail filled in from the germline J gene. This chain joins TRBV7-9 and TRBJ1-1; perhaps TRBD1 as D (5 bases). Germline V gene lookup returns CDR1 SEHNR and CDR2 FQNEAQ (reference sequence). There are 14 residues in the CDR3. Trimming pared 4 bases from V and 7 bases from J, leaving 16 bases between. The covered CDR3 bases are TGTGCCAGCAGCTCCCCGGGCAGGGAAAGTGAA. It translates to CASSSPGRESE. The CDR3 in full is CASSSPGRESEAFF.

Concerning this clone: Sequencing ends 3 residues short of the CDR3 end; the germline J gene provides the rest. The chain couples TRBV7-8 to TRBJ1-2; a possible D gene is TRBD1 (6 bases). Germline CDR1 is SGHVS and CDR2 is FQNEAQ. The CDR3 covers 14 residues. The covered CDR3 bases are TGTGCCAGCAGCTCCGGACAGTCAGTTCCGGGC. Translating gives CASSSGQSVPG. The full CDR3 sequence reads CASSSGQSVPGYTF.

In the case of this clone: The DNA ends 3 residues before the CDR3 does, and the rest of the CDR3 is filled in from the germline J gene. The V gene is TRBV7-6, the J gene TRBJ2-3, with 8 nucleotides matching TRBD2. This CDR3 spans 15 amino acids. Per the germline V gene, CDR1 is SGHVS and CDR2 is FNYEAQ. The DNA read from the CDR3 is TGTGCCAGCAGCACAACGGGGGGGCAAGGAGAGACG. As protein: CASSTTGGQGET. The CDR3 as a whole reads CASSTTGGQGETQYF.

Concerning this clone itself: The read is 3 residues too short to cover the CDR3 end, so that end is filled in from the germline J gene. This chain links TRBV2 with TRBJ1-1, with a tentative D call TRBD1 (5 bases). V lost 6 bases to trimming and J lost 5 bases, with 16 bases between them. Germline V lookup: CDR1 SNHLY, CDR2 FYNNEI. This CDR3 contains 14 residues. The sequenced CDR3 bases are TGTGCCAGCAGCGACCTGGGGGGAGGAACTGAA. This codes for CASSDLGGGTE. The full-length CDR3 reads as CASSDLGGGTEAFF.

Concerning this clone itself: The CDR3 extends 3 residues past the end of the read, so its final part is completed from the germline J gene. The chain employs TRBV6-2 or TRBV6-3 and TRBJ2-7, with 11 bases lining up with TRBD2. Germline V gives CDR1 MNHEY, CDR2 SVGEGT. CDR3 size: 14 residues. The junction had 3 bases not matched to a gene; V was cut back by 6 bases and J by 2 bases. CDR3 bases read: TGTGCCAGCAGCCTAGCGGGGGGAACCTACGAG. This codes for CASSLAGGTYE. The whole CDR3 protein reads CASSLAGGTYEQYF.

On this clone itself: The read ends 3 residues early relative to the CDR3; the germline J gene fills the gap. This chain links TRBV7-9 with TRBJ2-2, with D possibly being TRBD1 (5 bases). The CDR3 runs 12 residues. Germline assignment: CDR1 SEHNR and CDR2 FQNEAQ (reference sequence). The CDR3 reads CASSFAQEKLFF. The DNA read from the CDR3 is TGTGCCAGCAGCTTTGCACAGGAAAAG.

As to this clone: Sequencing ends 3 residues short of the CDR3 end; the germline J gene provides the rest. The J gene is TRBJ1-2, the V gene TRBV18; no clear D gene. CDR1 and CDR2 (germline): KGHSH, LQKENI. CDR3 size: 14 residues. CDR3 DNA, as far as it was read: TGTGCCAGCTCAGCTACAGAAAACACAGATACC. It codes for CASSATENTDT. The entire CDR3 protein is CASSATENTDTYTF.

Worth noting for this clone: The read is 3 residues too short to cover the CDR3 end, so that end is filled in from the germline J gene. The chain carries TRBV9 and TRBJ2-5; 15 positions agree with TRBD2. J lost 1 base, V lost 3 bases, and 7 bases had no gene match. This CDR3 spans 18 amino acids. From germline, CDR1 is SGDLS and CDR2 YYNGEE. The CDR3 spells CASSAGTSGGTSQETQYF. The covered CDR3 bases are TGTGCCAGCAGCGCCGGGACTAGCGGGGGGACCTCCCAAGAGACC.

As regards this clone: The read ends 3 residues shy of where the CDR3 ends; the end is completed using the germline J gene. The rearrangement joins TRBV5-1 to TRBJ2-1; 11 positions agree with TRBD1. Trimming removed 4 bases from V and 4 bases from J; junction bases left unmatched: 16. The CDR3 covers 19 residues. CDR1 and CDR2 (germline): SGHRS, YFSETQ. The CDR3 here is CASSPGTGGKSGTYNEQFF. The sequenced CDR3 bases are TGCGCCAGCAGCCCCGGGACAGGGGGTAAAAGCGGGACATACAATGAG.

Comments on this clone: Sequencing ends 3 residues short of the CDR3 end; the germline J gene provides the rest. Other DNA sequences in this sample translate to the same CDR3. V gene TRBV18 combines with J gene TRBJ2-2; D ambiguous. Germline CDR1 is KGHSH and CDR2 is LQKENI. The germline V and J ends were trimmed by 3 bases and 2 bases, with 16 bases remaining between them. This CDR3 is 17 amino acids long. The covered CDR3 bases are TGTGCCAGCTCACCCGACGTTATAGCCCTAAACACCGGGGAG. Amino acids: CASSPDVIALNTGE. The full-length CDR3 reads as CASSPDVIALNTGELFF.

As for this clone: The DNA ends 3 residues before the CDR3 does, and the rest of the CDR3 is filled in from the germline J gene. The chain uses TRBV11-2 and TRBJ2-7; 8 nucleotides line up with TRBD2. The CDR3 covers 13 residues. Germline V gene lookup returns CDR1 SGHAT and CDR2 FQNNGV. J lost 4 bases, V lost 6 bases, and 5 bases had no gene match. Partial CDR3 DNA: TGTGCCAGCAGTCCGGGGGGGCAATACGAG. Its translation: CASSPGGQYE. The entire CDR3 protein is CASSPGGQYEQYF.